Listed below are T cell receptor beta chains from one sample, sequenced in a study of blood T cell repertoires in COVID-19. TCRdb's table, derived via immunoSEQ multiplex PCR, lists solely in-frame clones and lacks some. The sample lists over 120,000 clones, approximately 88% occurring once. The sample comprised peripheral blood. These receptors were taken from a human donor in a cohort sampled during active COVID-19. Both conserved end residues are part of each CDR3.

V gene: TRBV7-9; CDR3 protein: CASSLHPGNTGELFF
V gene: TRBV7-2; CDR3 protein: CASSSPVGTAFF
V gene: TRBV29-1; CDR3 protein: CSAGLAGGSTDTQYF
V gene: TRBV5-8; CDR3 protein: CASSLVGQGLFF
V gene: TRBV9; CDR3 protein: CASSPGTATDTQYF
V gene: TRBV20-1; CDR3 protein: CSAKRERKQFF
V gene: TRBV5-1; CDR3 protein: CASMGSGGHQETQYF
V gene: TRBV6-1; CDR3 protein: CASSDLRGPSNQPQHF
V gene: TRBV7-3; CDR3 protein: CASSISPGQGYGYTF
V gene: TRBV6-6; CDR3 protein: CAIRGLAGAGELFF
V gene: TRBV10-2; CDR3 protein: CASSESWDRGTEAFF
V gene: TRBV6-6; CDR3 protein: CASSYSIGGNYGYTF
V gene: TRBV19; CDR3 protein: CASSIPSPTGIKGRPTYNEQFF
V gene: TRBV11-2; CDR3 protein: CASTSGTAFYNEQFF
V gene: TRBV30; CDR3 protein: CAWSGGRLGLGSGNTIYF
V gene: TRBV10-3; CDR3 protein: CAAAGVNQETQYF
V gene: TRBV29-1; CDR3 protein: CSVIEGAASTDTQYF
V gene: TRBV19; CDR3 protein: CASTPTGQGVYGYTF
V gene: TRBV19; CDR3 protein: CASSMQLEIYNEQFF
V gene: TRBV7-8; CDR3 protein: CASSTSGAGEGKTQYF
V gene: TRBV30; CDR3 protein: CASEADTQYF
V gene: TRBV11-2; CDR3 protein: CASSPRQGHYTDTQYF
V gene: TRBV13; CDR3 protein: CASSQGGKSSYNSPLHF
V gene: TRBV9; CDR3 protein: CASSKRGLAGGKTDTQYF
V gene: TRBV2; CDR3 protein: CASSSMGQGLDTQYF